The clone carrying this T cell receptor (beta chain) was seen many times. As yet, its antigen is unknown. Germline is not matched at one junction end, which may reflect a read error. This CDR3 is built from 14 residues. Germline V lookup: CDR1 SGHTA, CDR2 FQGTGA. The record originates from a study of early T cells in non-severe SARS-CoV-2 infection. Background on the study: Sequenced bulk RNA came from whole blood that was unsorted, and chains were unpaired.

Broader study findings: Reliance on VDJdb matching favored anti-spike CD8 responses; private and CD4 specificities were missed.

Individual cDNA molecules were tagged with unique molecular identifiers. One entry per CDR3 protein, called by TCRdb with MiXCR from the 5' RACE reads. This table holds approximately 39,000 distinct CDR3 sequences, 3.5% to 5% found once. The sample was whole blood. The sequence was obtained from an adult who was a healthcare worker with PCR-confirmed SARS-CoV-2 infection or an uninfected control (not recorded which). The chain is built from TRBV7-3 and TRBJ1-1; D is unresolved. CDR3 loop: CASSLLGLGSEAFF. CDR3 bases: TGTGCCAGCAGCTTACTGGGCCTGGGGAGTGAAGCCTTCTTT.